Presented here are 8 T cell receptor beta chains from one specimen sequenced in a study of blood T cells in healthy people across ages. Primed by a sample-barcoded 5' primer and a J-beta primer mix, a second PCR proceeded for about 6 to 12 cycles. TCRdb redid the calling of the 5' RACE reads with MiXCR, one entry per CDR3 protein. This repertoire shows hundreds of thousands of distinct CDR3 sequences, roughly half found once; its top ten account for roughly 14%. The specimen was blood. These receptors were taken from a woman of 80 years or more in good health.

This clonotype has a single count. The V gene is TRBV5-1, the J gene TRBJ1-1, with no clear D. The CDR3 loop spans 16 amino acids. Trimming took off 0 bases at V and 4 bases at J, with 16 bases between the two ends. The germline V gene encodes CDR1 SGHRS and CDR2 YFSETQ. The chain's CDR3 is CASSLGGLKAGTEAFF. For the CDR3, the DNA is TGCGCCAGCAGCTTGGGTGGACTCAAGGCAGGCACTGAAGCTTTCTTT.

This clonotype was recorded at least ten times. The chain couples TRBV5-1 to TRBJ2-3, with D unresolved. Germline CDR1 SGHRS, CDR2 YFSETQ. Trimming stripped 5 bases from V and 5 bases from J, with 9 bases between. This CDR3 is built from 12 residues. CDR3 sequence reads: CASRNGVDTQYF. In nucleotides, the CDR3 is TGCGCCAGCAGAAACGGCGTAGATACGCAGTATTTT.

This clonotype was detected ten times or more. V usage is TRBV25-1 and J usage is TRBJ2-7; D may be TRBD1 (5 bases). Germline V lookup: CDR1 MGHDK, CDR2 SYGVNS. This CDR3 comprises 19 residues. V lost 4 bases and J 2 bases, leaving 27 bases between the germline ends. In nucleotides, the CDR3 is TGTGCCAGCAGTGCTCCCCCATCTCCCGTTGCGACAGACACCTACGAGCAGTACTTC. Protein sequence: CASSAPPSPVATDTYEQYF.

This clonotype was seen at least ten times. The gene calls are TRBV20-1 and TRBJ2-1, with 13 positions matching TRBD2. Germline CDR1 and CDR2: DFQATT and SNEGSKA (reference sequence). V gave up 6 bases and J gave up 4 bases; unmatched junction bases: 6. The CDR3 covers 15 residues. Here the CDR3 DNA reads TGCAGTGCAAGGGGGGGACTAGCGGGATACAATGAGCAGTTCTTC. The encoded protein is CSARGGLAGYNEQFF.

The chain links TRBV12-3 or TRBV12-4 to TRBJ2-3; weak D call: TRBD1 (5 bases). V was trimmed by 5 bases and J by 3 bases, leaving 21 bases between them. This CDR3 is 17 amino acids long. The CDR3 reads CASSVITGPPATDTQYF. CDR3 DNA sequence: TGTGCCAGCAGTGTAATCACAGGCCCGCCGGCGACAGATACGCAGTATTTT.

This clonotype showed up many times. This sequence joins TRBV2 and TRBJ2-5; 11 bases match TRBD2. Germline assignment: CDR1 SNHLY and CDR2 FYNNEI. The J segment lost 3 bases and the V segment lost 4 bases, leaving 1 base of the junction unmatched. The CDR3 is 14 residues long. The CDR3 DNA follows: TGTGCCAGCAGTGGGGGACTAGCGGAAGAGACCCAGTACTTC. As protein: CASSGGLAEETQYF.

The chain uses TRBV3-1 and TRBJ2-1, with 10 bases fitting TRBD2. Per germline, CDR1 LGHDT and CDR2 YNNKEL (reference sequence). The CDR3 extends over 15 amino acids. J gave up 5 bases and V 4 bases, and 5 bases lay outside the gene matches. The CDR3 loop reads CASSLAGGVDNEQFF. The CDR3 DNA reads TGTGCCAGCAGCCTAGCGGGAGGAGTAGACAATGAGCAGTTCTTC.

This clonotype was observed at least ten times. The V call is TRBV30, the J call TRBJ2-1; tentatively, D is TRBD2 (6 bases). Trimming pared 3 bases from V and 3 bases from J, leaving 12 bases between. The CDR3 totals 14 residues. Germline values: CDR1 GTSNPN, CDR2 SVGIG (reference sequence). The chain's CDR3 is CAWSPGLIYNEQFF. The CDR3 coding sequence is TGTGCCTGGAGCCCTGGACTAATCTACAATGAGCAGTTCTTC.